Listed below are T cell receptor beta chains from one sample, sequenced in a study of shared clonotypes between healthy human individuals. The assay was immunoSEQ multiplex PCR, and TCRdb's table has in-frame clones only and misses some. Of fewer than 1.6 million clones in the sample, approximately 98.5% were seen once. The sequenced sample was naive CD4+ T cells sorted from blood. The source of these receptors is a young man in good health. The CDR3 runs from the conserved cysteine through the conserved F or W. D genes are given only for firm matches.

J	D	length	V	CDR3	DNA
TRBJ1-1	.	10	TRBV7-9	CASSYTEAFF	TGTGCCAGCAGCTACACTGAAGCTTTCTTT
TRBJ1-2	TRBD1	12	TRBV15	CATTGGDYGYTF	TGTGCCACTACAGGGGGGGACTATGGCTACACCTTC
TRBJ2-6	.	14	TRBV27	CASSLFPGANVLTF	TGTGCCAGCAGTTTATTTCCTGGGGCCAACGTCCTGACTTTC
TRBJ2-7	TRBD1	11	TRBV28	CASKGAREQYF	TGTGCCAGCAAGGGGGCGCGGGAGCAGTACTTC
TRBJ2-7	.	14	TRBV7-2	CASSLGGKSYEQYF	TGTGCCAGCAGCTTAGGCGGAAAATCCTACGAGCAGTACTTC
TRBJ2-3	.	14	TRBV7-6	CASSLRASRDTQYF	TGTGCCAGCAGCTTAAGGGCTAGCAGAGATACGCAGTATTTT
TRBJ2-7	.	15	TRBV6-6	CASSYSVGSTYEQYF	TGTGCCAGCAGTTACAGCGTGGGCAGTACCTACGAGCAGTACTTC
TRBJ2-3	.	14	TRBV4-3	CASSQGSFTDTQYF	TGCGCCAGCAGCCAAGGAAGCTTCACGGATACGCAGTATTTT
TRBJ1-3	.	16	TRBV10-3	CASSGAGKWAGNTIYF	TGTGCCTCAAGTGGAGCAGGGAAATGGGCTGGAAACACCATATATTTT
TRBJ2-1	.	16	TRBV18	CASSYLTNSGYNEQFF	TGTGCCAGCTCCTACCTGACTAATAGCGGATACAATGAGCAGTTCTTC
TRBJ1-4	.	14	TRBV7-9	CASSLARRNEKLFF	TGTGCCAGCAGCTTAGCTCGTCGAAATGAAAAACTGTTTTTT
TRBJ1-1	.	14	TRBV5-1	CASSPGRVNTEAFF	TGCGCCAGCAGTCCAGGGAGGGTGAACACTGAAGCTTTCTTT
TRBJ2-1	.	13	TRBV29-1	CSVSGIHGNEQFF	TGCAGCGTTTCAGGGATTCATGGGAATGAGCAGTTCTTC
TRBJ2-1	.	16	TRBV28	CASSSPSSWDTNEQFF	TGTGCCAGCAGTTCCCCATCCTCTTGGGACACGAATGAGCAGTTCTTC
TRBJ2-7	.	15	TRBV14	CASSPGQFSSYEQYF	TGTGCCAGCAGCCCTGGACAGTTCAGCTCCTACGAGCAGTACTTC
TRBJ2-7	TRBD2	15	TRBV19	CASSMRGRALDEQYF	TGTGCCAGTAGTATGCGCGGGAGGGCTCTTGACGAGCAGTACTTC
TRBJ1-4	TRBD1	14	TRBV10-3	CAISEGTGREKLFF	TGTGCCATCAGTGAAGGGACAGGACGTGAAAAACTGTTTTTT
TRBJ2-1	TRBD2	15	TRBV7-9	CASSLLAGTPNEQFF	TGTGCCAGCAGCCTCCTAGCGGGAACCCCCAATGAGCAGTTCTTC
TRBJ2-7	.	15	TRBV5-6	CASSLTWGSSNEQYF	TGTGCCAGCAGCTTGACCTGGGGAAGTAGCAACGAGCAGTACTTC
TRBJ1-1	.	15	TRBV5-4	CASSLAQDRRTEAFF	TGTGCCAGCAGCTTGGCACAGGACCGCCGAACTGAAGCTTTCTTT
TRBJ2-5	.	15	TRBV7-8	CASSLGTDLFETQYF	TGTGCCAGCAGCTTAGGGACCGACTTATTCGAGACCCAGTACTTC
TRBJ2-2	TRBD1	15	TRBV9	CASSTRQGPTGELFF	TGTGCCAGCAGCACTCGACAGGGGCCCACCGGGGAGCTGTTTTTT
TRBJ1-2	TRBD1	16	TRBV2	CASRERTGGDIYGYTF	TGTGCCAGCAGGGAAAGGACAGGGGGCGATATATATGGCTACACCTTC
TRBJ2-7	.	14	TRBV19	CASSLAMPDDEQYF	TGTGCCAGTAGTTTAGCGATGCCCGATGACGAGCAGTACTTC
TRBJ2-1	.	17	TRBV10-3	CAISVSGFGREGGEQFF	TGTGCCATCAGTGTATCGGGCTTTGGCAGGGAAGGGGGTGAGCAGTTCTTC
TRBJ2-7	TRBD2	16	TRBV5-4	CASSLAPLAGSYEQYF	TGTGCCAGCAGCTTGGCCCCACTAGCGGGTTCCTACGAGCAGTACTTC
TRBJ1-4	.	12	TRBV6-6	CASSTRPEKLFF	TGTGCCAGCAGTACCCGCCCTGAAAAACTGTTTTTT
TRBJ2-7	.	12	TRBV5-4	CASSSPSYEQYF	TGTGCCAGCAGCTCTCCGTCCTACGAGCAGTACTTC